The next 2 T cell receptor beta chains were all read from a single sample in a study of response to subunit inactivated influenza vaccine. TCRdb analysed the RT-PCR reads with MiXCR anew, one entry per CDR3 protein. The sample consists of about 570,000 distinct CDR3 sequences, approximately 10% of them appearing once. These sequences were also reported in another study, on T cells expressing NK-cell markers. That source adds: A 5'RACE template switching approach incorporating UMIs was used to make TCR beta cDNA.

Sequenced here: PBMCs from blood, sampled on the day of vaccination. The receptors here all came from a man aged 45-60 years who received an inactivated influenza vaccine.

The CDR3 protein is CASSKNTGSAGELFF. The CDR3 DNA reads TGTGCCAGCAGCAAGAATACAGGGTCCGCCGGGGAGCTGTTTTTT. The chain recombines TRBV7-7 with TRBJ2-2; tentatively, D is TRBD1 (6 bases). Per germline, CDR1 SSHAT and CDR2 FNYEAQ (reference sequence). V lost 5 bases to trimming and J lost 6 bases, with 16 bases between them. CDR3 size: 15 residues.

Only a few counts were recorded for this clonotype. This chain links TRBV25-1 with TRBJ2-1; TRBD2 matches 8 bases. This CDR3 has 16 residues. The trim removed 3 bases at V and 0 bases at J, leaving 4 bases unmatched. Germline CDR1 MGHDK, CDR2 SYGVNS. The CDR3: CASSDLGGASYNEQFF. CDR3 bases: TGTGCCAGCAGTGATCTCGGGGGGGCCTCCTACAATGAGCAGTTCTTC.